This TCR beta chain was sequenced for a study of T cell responses to AZD1222 COVID-19 vaccine. General study points: Nearly half of spike-specific TCRs reportedly target unmutated variant regions.

As concerns this clone: Its antigen is as yet unknown.

Here immunoSEQ multiplex PCR was the method, and the copy in TCRdb shows in-frame clones only, minus some. The table lists roughly 160,000 clones, around 87% of them singletons, with about 6.9% in the top ten. Germline V lookup: CDR1 SNHLY, CDR2 FYNNEI. The CDR3 runs 14 residues. V trimming: 6 bases; J trimming: 5 bases; junction bases outside the gene matches: 3. The sequenced sample was peripheral blood, obtained on day 0 of AZD1222 vaccination. The chain carries TRBV2 and TRBJ2-1; 11 bases agree with TRBD2. The clonotype comes from an adult in good health. This chain's CDR3 is CASRAGLADNEQFF. The CDR3, as DNA: TGTGCCAGCAGGGCGGGACTAGCGGACAATGAGCAGTTCTTC.